Listed below are T cell receptor beta chains from one sample, sequenced in a study of vaccination effects on CD4 cells after COVID-19. Their recognized antigens are unknown. Profiling relied on immunoSEQ multiplex PCR, and the TCRdb table lists in-frame clones only, not all of them. This sample has some 34,000 clones, with 82% found just once. Sequenced here: CD4+ T cells from PBMCs cultured with HCoV-NL63 spike peptides, sampled after COVID-19 vaccination. The receptors were gathered from a human donor who received a COVID-19 vaccine. Some clones in this sample may be carry-over from other donors' samples. Both conserved end residues are part of each CDR3. The D gene is left open where the match is weak.

v_call: TRBV27; d_call: TRBD1; j_call: TRBJ1-2; cdr3_aa: CASSPWTGGDYGYTF
v_call: TRBV12-3/TRBV12-4; d_call: TRBD1; j_call: TRBJ1-5; cdr3_aa: CASKEQGFQPQHF
v_call: TRBV5-1; d_call: TRBD1; j_call: TRBJ2-5; cdr3_aa: CASSKTGGKTQYF
v_call: TRBV6-5; d_call: NA; j_call: TRBJ1-4; cdr3_aa: CASSYRGEEKLFF
v_call: TRBV10-2; d_call: NA; j_call: TRBJ2-2; cdr3_aa: CASSVSQFTGELFF
v_call: TRBV7-2; d_call: TRBD1; j_call: TRBJ2-5; cdr3_aa: CASRSTGGLTQYF
v_call: TRBV28; d_call: TRBD1; j_call: TRBJ2-2; cdr3_aa: CASSFRDRASGELFF
v_call: TRBV9; d_call: TRBD1; j_call: TRBJ2-1; cdr3_aa: CASSTRTGAMGQFF
v_call: TRBV12-3/TRBV12-4; d_call: NA; j_call: TRBJ1-1; cdr3_aa: CASSFLNTEAFF
v_call: TRBV2; d_call: TRBD1; j_call: TRBJ2-2; cdr3_aa: CASSHTTGQGATGELFF
v_call: TRBV5-8; d_call: TRBD1; j_call: TRBJ2-2; cdr3_aa: CASTGQGMVSGELFF
v_call: TRBV7-2; d_call: TRBD1; j_call: TRBJ2-1; cdr3_aa: CASSLLGQGAGNEQFF
v_call: TRBV4-1; d_call: NA; j_call: TRBJ1-1; cdr3_aa: CASSQIIGTIEAFF
v_call: TRBV10-1; d_call: TRBD2; j_call: TRBJ2-5; cdr3_aa: CASSESLAGGLETQYF
v_call: TRBV19; d_call: NA; j_call: TRBJ2-1; cdr3_aa: CASSIDPDRFFYNEQFF
v_call: TRBV3-1/TRBV3-2; d_call: TRBD2; j_call: TRBJ2-1; cdr3_aa: CASRLTGLAGGRFNEQFF
v_call: TRBV27; d_call: TRBD1; j_call: TRBJ2-1; cdr3_aa: CASRTLFRDRGYEQFF
v_call: TRBV6-5; d_call: NA; j_call: TRBJ2-1; cdr3_aa: CASSGTGDEQFF
v_call: TRBV5-5; d_call: TRBD2; j_call: TRBJ2-2; cdr3_aa: CASSLMAGGNTGELFF
v_call: TRBV30; d_call: NA; j_call: TRBJ1-2; cdr3_aa: CAWSVLGGYGYTF
v_call: TRBV19; d_call: NA; j_call: TRBJ2-2; cdr3_aa: CASSSRVNTGELFF
v_call: TRBV7-8; d_call: TRBD2; j_call: TRBJ2-3; cdr3_aa: CASSFRGLAGTDTQYF
v_call: TRBV6-5; d_call: NA; j_call: TRBJ2-7; cdr3_aa: CASTVAGSSYEQYF
v_call: TRBV6-5; d_call: NA; j_call: TRBJ1-6; cdr3_aa: CASSYNRNSPLHF
v_call: TRBV21-1; d_call: NA; j_call: TRBJ1-2; cdr3_aa: CASTLGQQEQAPGYTF
v_call: TRBV9; d_call: NA; j_call: TRBJ1-2; cdr3_aa: CASSVGTYGYTF
v_call: TRBV24-1; d_call: TRBD2; j_call: TRBJ2-1; cdr3_aa: CATSDLGGTSGDISNEQFF
v_call: TRBV5-6; d_call: NA; j_call: TRBJ2-2; cdr3_aa: CASSPTVGYANTGELFF
v_call: TRBV7-2; d_call: NA; j_call: TRBJ1-1; cdr3_aa: CASSSRAANTEAFF
v_call: TRBV6-6; d_call: NA; j_call: TRBJ2-3; cdr3_aa: CASSYSKLPDTQYF
v_call: TRBV18; d_call: NA; j_call: TRBJ2-5; cdr3_aa: CASSPTDRYQETQYF
v_call: TRBV9; d_call: NA; j_call: TRBJ2-3; cdr3_aa: CASSPRVLSSDTQYF
v_call: TRBV16; d_call: TRBD1; j_call: TRBJ1-1; cdr3_aa: CASSQYAGGTEAFF
v_call: TRBV15; d_call: NA; j_call: TRBJ2-4; cdr3_aa: CATSRGTGSIQYF
v_call: TRBV10-1; d_call: NA; j_call: TRBJ1-2; cdr3_aa: CASSEANRDYGYTF
v_call: TRBV19; d_call: TRBD1; j_call: TRBJ1-2; cdr3_aa: CASSVTGTGHYGYTF
v_call: TRBV4-3; d_call: NA; j_call: TRBJ1-2; cdr3_aa: CASSLQTGYGYTF
v_call: TRBV4-3; d_call: NA; j_call: TRBJ2-3; cdr3_aa: CASSYNRQGTDTQYF
v_call: TRBV18; d_call: NA; j_call: TRBJ2-5; cdr3_aa: CASSHQETQYF
v_call: TRBV28; d_call: TRBD1; j_call: TRBJ1-1; cdr3_aa: CASSDRATEAFF
v_call: TRBV7-3; d_call: TRBD2; j_call: TRBJ2-1; cdr3_aa: CASSLRSSGGRNEQFF
v_call: TRBV2; d_call: NA; j_call: TRBJ1-2; cdr3_aa: CASSLGNHNYGYTF
v_call: TRBV19; d_call: TRBD1; j_call: TRBJ1-1; cdr3_aa: CASISKQGVTEAFF
v_call: TRBV4-1; d_call: TRBD2; j_call: TRBJ2-5; cdr3_aa: CASSQSREGEETQYF
v_call: TRBV7-2; d_call: NA; j_call: TRBJ2-2; cdr3_aa: CASSLGWKTGELFF
v_call: TRBV19; d_call: TRBD2; j_call: TRBJ2-5; cdr3_aa: CASSSPGLAGAQETQYF
v_call: TRBV6-5; d_call: NA; j_call: TRBJ1-2; cdr3_aa: CASSYLETGGGKGYTF
v_call: TRBV21-1; d_call: NA; j_call: TRBJ2-6; cdr3_aa: CASSLERSSGANVLTF
v_call: TRBV11-2; d_call: NA; j_call: TRBJ2-5; cdr3_aa: CASSLAGLQETQYF
v_call: TRBV5-1; d_call: TRBD2; j_call: TRBJ2-5; cdr3_aa: CASSLAAGVETQYF
v_call: TRBV29-1; d_call: NA; j_call: TRBJ2-6; cdr3_aa: CSVAGPSGANVLTF
v_call: TRBV2; d_call: NA; j_call: TRBJ2-5; cdr3_aa: CASSEAGETQYF
v_call: TRBV7-3; d_call: NA; j_call: TRBJ1-2; cdr3_aa: CASSFAGYGYTF
v_call: TRBV19; d_call: TRBD1; j_call: TRBJ1-3; cdr3_aa: CASSDIPGTGGRRNTIYF
v_call: TRBV3-1/TRBV3-2; d_call: NA; j_call: TRBJ1-5; cdr3_aa: CASSQGQQPQHF
v_call: TRBV18; d_call: NA; j_call: TRBJ1-1; cdr3_aa: CASSPLREHTEAFF
v_call: TRBV10-3; d_call: NA; j_call: TRBJ2-5; cdr3_aa: CATGWKQETQYF
v_call: TRBV28; d_call: NA; j_call: TRBJ1-2; cdr3_aa: CASSSGALPYGYTF
v_call: TRBV2; d_call: NA; j_call: TRBJ2-1; cdr3_aa: CASSFRQTSNEQFF